The 10 T cell receptor beta chains below all came from one sample that was sequenced in a study of cytomegalovirus exposure and HLA in healthy donors. The PCR employed 60 Vbeta primers together with 13 Jbeta primers. The table came from immunoSEQ multiplex PCR; TCRdb's copy has only in-frame clones and leaves some out. Its listing shows about 77,000 clones. Sequencing used PBMCs. The source of these receptors is a man in his fifties in good health and CMV-seropositive.

This chain connects TRBV29-1 to TRBJ2-5, with a weak D call TRBD1 (6 bases). Deletions cut 7 bases from V and 5 bases from J, with 14 bases between. The CDR3 runs to 12 residues. Germline CDR1 SQVTM, CDR2 ANQGSEA. CDR3 in amino acids: CSAEGDGETQYF. CDR3 DNA sequence: TGCAGCGCCGAGGGGGACGGGGAGACCCAGTACTTC.

The V gene is TRBV7-2, the J gene TRBJ2-7, with TRBD2 matching 11 bases. Germline trimming cut 8 bases from V and 4 bases from J; bases unmatched to any gene: 4. CDR3 length: 13 residues. CDR1 is SGHTA, CDR2 FQGNSA, per germline. The CDR3 loop is CASALAGVYEQYF. The DNA of the CDR3 is TGTGCCAGCGCACTAGCGGGAGTGTACGAGCAGTACTTC.

The V call is TRBV13, the J call TRBJ2-7; maybe TRBD2 (8 bases). Looked up from germline, CDR1 is PRHDT and CDR2 is FYEKMQ (reference sequence). The CDR3 spans 17 residues. Trimming left V 5 bases short and J 0 bases short, with 20 bases between. The chain's CDR3 is CASSKQGLAGPSYEQYF. The CDR3 bases are TGTGCCAGCAGCAAACAGGGGCTAGCGGGTCCCTCCTACGAGCAGTACTTC.

The chain is built from TRBV7-8 and TRBJ2-2, with 8 bases identical to TRBD1. The junction had 12 bases not matched to a gene; V was cut back by 5 bases and J by 4 bases. The CDR3 length is 17 residues. Per germline, CDR1 SGHVS and CDR2 FQNEAQ. DNA for the CDR3: TGTGCCAGCAGCCAAAAGCAGGGGGCGCTTGGCACCGGGGAGCTGTTTTTT. This gives the protein CASSQKQGALGTGELFF.

The V call is TRBV11-2, the J call TRBJ1-1; D uncertain. CDR3 length: 13 residues. Trimming took 5 bases from V and 6 from J, leaving 13 bases between them. Per the germline V gene, CDR1 is SGHAT and CDR2 is FQNNGV. The CDR3 here is CASSAGVGAEAFF. The CDR3 DNA is TGTGCCAGCAGCGCGGGCGTGGGTGCTGAAGCTTTCTTT. Together with reference TRBV11-2 and TRBJ1-1, the CDR3 gives the full variable domain: EAGVAQSPRYKIIEKRQSVAFWCNPISGHATLYWYQQILGQGPKLLIQFQNNGVVDDSQLPKDRFSAERLKGVDSTLKIQPAKLEDSAVYLCASSAGVGAEAFFGQGTRLTVV.

V usage is TRBV10-3 and J usage is TRBJ2-2; 14 positions agree with TRBD2. The CDR3 loop spans 16 amino acids. Germline lookup yields CDR1 ENHRY and CDR2 SYGVKD. V shed 6 bases, J shed 4 bases, and the junction held 4 bases outside the gene matches. CDR3 coding DNA: TGTGCCATCAGCCCGGGACTAGCGGGAGCCACCGGGGAGCTGTTTTTT. Translated: CAISPGLAGATGELFF.

This chain connects TRBV7-3 to TRBJ1-1, with D tentatively TRBD1 (5 bases). This CDR3 spans 14 amino acids. Trimming pared 1 base from V and 1 base from J, leaving 7 bases between. CDR1 SGHTA and CDR2 FQGTGA come from the germline V gene. The CDR3 reads CASSLSGGNTEAFF. The CDR3 nucleotides read TGTGCCAGCAGCTTAAGCGGGGGGAACACTGAAGCTTTCTTT.

This rearrangement joins TRBV2 to TRBJ1-1, with D unresolved. The ends were cut back, 6 bases at V and 0 bases at J, with 8 bases in the middle. The germline CDR1 and CDR2 sequences are SNHLY and FYNNEI. The length of the CDR3 is 13 residues. The CDR3 is CASRGTMNTEAFF. CDR3 bases: TGTGCCAGCAGGGGCACCATGAACACTGAAGCTTTCTTT.

V gene TRBV5-6 combines with J gene TRBJ1-3, with D unclear. This CDR3 region has 13 residues. Germline V CDR1 and CDR2: SGHDT, YYEEEE. The V end was cut by 2 bases, the J end by 3 bases, with 6 bases between. The CDR3 spells CASSFPGGNTIYF. CDR3 bases: TGTGCCAGCAGCTTCCCGGGTGGAAACACCATATATTTT.

V usage is TRBV19 and J usage is TRBJ2-7; TRBD2 aligns across 9 bases. V lost 4 bases to trimming and J lost 5 bases; unmatched junction nucleotides: 12. CDR3 length equals 16 residues. CDR1 and CDR2 from the germline V gene are LNHDA and SQIVND (reference sequence). CDR3 in amino acids: CASSKLAGRRGDEQYF. The CDR3 bases are TGTGCCAGTAGTAAGCTAGCGGGACGTCGTGGCGACGAGCAGTACTTC.